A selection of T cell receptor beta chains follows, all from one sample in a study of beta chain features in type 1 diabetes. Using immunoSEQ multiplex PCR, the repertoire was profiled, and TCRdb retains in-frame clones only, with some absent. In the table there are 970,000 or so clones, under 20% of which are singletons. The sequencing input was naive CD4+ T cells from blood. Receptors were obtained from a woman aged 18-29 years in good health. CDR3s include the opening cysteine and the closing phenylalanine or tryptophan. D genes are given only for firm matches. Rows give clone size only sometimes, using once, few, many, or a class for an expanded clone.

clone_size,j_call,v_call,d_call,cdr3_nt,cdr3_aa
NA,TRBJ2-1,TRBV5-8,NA,TGTGCCAGCAGCTTGGCGGGGGCCTACTACAATGAGCAGTTCTTC,CASSLAGAYYNEQFF
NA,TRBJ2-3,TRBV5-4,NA,TGTGCCAGCAGCTTGAGGGACAGCACAGATACGCAGTATTTT,CASSLRDSTDTQYF
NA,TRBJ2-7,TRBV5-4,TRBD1,TGTGCCAGCAGCTTGGGCAGGGGGAGCATCGAGCAGTACTTC,CASSLGRGSIEQYF
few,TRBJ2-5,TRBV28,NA,TGTGCCAGCAGTTTAACTGGGACCCAGTACTTC,CASSLTGTQYF
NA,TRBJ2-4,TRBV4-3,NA,TGCGCCAGCGCCACGGGGGATGCCAAAAACATTCAGTACTTC,CASATGDAKNIQYF
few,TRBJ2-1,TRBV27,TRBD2,TGTGCCAGCAGTGTCTTAGCGGGAGGGCAGAATGAGCAGTTCTTC,CASSVLAGGQNEQFF
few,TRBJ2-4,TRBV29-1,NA,TGCAGCGTGGAGCCTGCAGGCGAGGCCAAAAACATTCAGTACTTC,CSVEPAGEAKNIQYF
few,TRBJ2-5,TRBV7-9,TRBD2,TGTGCCAGCAGCCCTAGACTAGCGGGGGAGACCCAGTACTTC,CASSPRLAGETQYF
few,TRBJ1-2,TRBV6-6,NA,TGTGCCAGCAGTTACTCGAGCGAGTATGGCTACACCTTC,CASSYSSEYGYTF
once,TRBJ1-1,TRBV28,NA,TGTGCCAGCAGTCTGAATAAAGGACATCGCAAGGGGGGGACTGAAGCTTTCTTT,CASSLNKGHRKGGTEAFF
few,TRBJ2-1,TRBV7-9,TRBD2,TGTGCCAGCAGTCGCCGCCCCCTAGCGGGAATGAATGAGCAGTTCTTC,CASSRRPLAGMNEQFF
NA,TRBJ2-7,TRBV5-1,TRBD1,TGCGCCAGCCATCCGGGACAGAGCTCCTACGAGCAGTACTTC,CASHPGQSSYEQYF
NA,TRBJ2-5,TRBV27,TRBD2,TGTGCCAGCAGTCCCACATCGGGAGGGCCGAGGAGGGAGACCCAGTACTTC,CASSPTSGGPRRETQYF
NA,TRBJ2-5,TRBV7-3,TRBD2,TGTGCCAGCAGCTTAGGGAGACTAGCGGGAGAGGACCAAGAGACCCAGTACTTC,CASSLGRLAGEDQETQYF
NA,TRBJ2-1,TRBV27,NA,TGTGCCAGCAGTAGTGACCATGAGCAGTTCTTC,CASSSDHEQFF
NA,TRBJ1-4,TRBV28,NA,TGTGCCAGCAGTTTATTAGGACAGTCAACTAATGAAAAACTGTTTTTT,CASSLLGQSTNEKLFF
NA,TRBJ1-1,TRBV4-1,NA,TGCGCCAGCAGCCAAGAAGGCCAGGTCGGTAGGGCTTTCTTT,CASSQEGQVGRAFF
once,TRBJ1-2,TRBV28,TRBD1,TGTGCCAGCAGTTCCGGGACAGGGGGCCTTGGCTACACCTTC,CASSSGTGGLGYTF
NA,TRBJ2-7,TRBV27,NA,TGTGCCAGCAGTTTTACGCGGGCCGGGGAATACGAGCAGTACTTC,CASSFTRAGEYEQYF
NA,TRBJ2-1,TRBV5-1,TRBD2,TGCGCCAGCAGCTTTACTCTAGCGGGAGTAAATGAGCAGTTCTTC,CASSFTLAGVNEQFF
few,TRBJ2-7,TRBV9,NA,TGTGCCAGCAGCCCGGACTCCGTCTCCTACGAGCAGTACTTC,CASSPDSVSYEQYF
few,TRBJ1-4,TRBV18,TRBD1,TGTGCCAGCTCACGTCGGTTCGGGACAGGAGAGGAAAAACTGTTTTTT,CASSRRFGTGEEKLFF
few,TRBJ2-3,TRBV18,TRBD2,TGTGCCAGCTCCACTTTAGCGGGAGAATACACAGATACGCAGTATTTT,CASSTLAGEYTDTQYF
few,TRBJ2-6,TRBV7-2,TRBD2,TGTGCCAGCAGTCCTAGCGGGAGGACTTCTGGGGCCAACGTCCTGACTTTC,CASSPSGRTSGANVLTF